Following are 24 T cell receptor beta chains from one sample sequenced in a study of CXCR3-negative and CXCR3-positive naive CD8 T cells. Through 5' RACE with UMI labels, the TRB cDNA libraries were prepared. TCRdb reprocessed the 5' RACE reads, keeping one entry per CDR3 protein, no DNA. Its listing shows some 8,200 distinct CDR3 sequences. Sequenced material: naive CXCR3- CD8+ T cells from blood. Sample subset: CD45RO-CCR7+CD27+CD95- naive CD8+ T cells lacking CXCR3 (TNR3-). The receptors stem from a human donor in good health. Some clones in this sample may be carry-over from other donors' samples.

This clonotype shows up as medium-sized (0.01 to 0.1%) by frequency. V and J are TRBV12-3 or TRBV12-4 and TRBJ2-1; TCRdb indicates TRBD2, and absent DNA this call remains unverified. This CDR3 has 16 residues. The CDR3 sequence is CASSLLDREGHNEQFF.

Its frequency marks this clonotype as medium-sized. The CDR3: CASSNGLAGTDEQFF. The chain employs TRBV7-6 and TRBJ2-1; with no DNA, the TCRdb D assignment of TRBD2 cannot be verified. The CDR3 totals 15 residues. Germline assignment: CDR1 SGHVS and CDR2 FNYEAQ.

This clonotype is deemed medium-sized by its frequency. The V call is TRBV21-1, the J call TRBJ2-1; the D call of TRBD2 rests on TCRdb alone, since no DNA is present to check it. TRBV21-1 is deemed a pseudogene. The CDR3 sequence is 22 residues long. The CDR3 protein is CASSSPGTSGRAGGLSYNEQFF.

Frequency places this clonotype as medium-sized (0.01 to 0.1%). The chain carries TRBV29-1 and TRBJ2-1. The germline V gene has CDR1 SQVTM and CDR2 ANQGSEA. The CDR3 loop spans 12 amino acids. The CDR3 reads CSVAGPSSEQFF.

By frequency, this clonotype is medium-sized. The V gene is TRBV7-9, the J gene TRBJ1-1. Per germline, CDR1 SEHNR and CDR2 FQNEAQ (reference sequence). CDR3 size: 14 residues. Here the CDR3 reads CASSLGTPFTEAFF.

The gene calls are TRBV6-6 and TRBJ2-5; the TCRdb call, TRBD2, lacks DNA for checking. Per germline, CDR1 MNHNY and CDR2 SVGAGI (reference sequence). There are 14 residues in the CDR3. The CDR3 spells CASTGGGYQETQYF.

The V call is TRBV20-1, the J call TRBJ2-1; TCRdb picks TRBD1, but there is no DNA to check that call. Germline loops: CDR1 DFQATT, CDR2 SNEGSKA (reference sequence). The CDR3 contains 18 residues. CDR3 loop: CSARDSLARLSSYNEQFF.

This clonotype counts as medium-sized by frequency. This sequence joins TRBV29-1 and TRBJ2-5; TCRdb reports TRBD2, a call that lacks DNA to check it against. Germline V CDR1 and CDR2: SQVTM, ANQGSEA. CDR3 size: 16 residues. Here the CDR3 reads CSVAGTTLGLGETQYF.

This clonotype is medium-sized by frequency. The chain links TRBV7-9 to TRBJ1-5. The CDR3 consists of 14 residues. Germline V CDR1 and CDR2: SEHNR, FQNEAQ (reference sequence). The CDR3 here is CASSPGRGNQPQHF.

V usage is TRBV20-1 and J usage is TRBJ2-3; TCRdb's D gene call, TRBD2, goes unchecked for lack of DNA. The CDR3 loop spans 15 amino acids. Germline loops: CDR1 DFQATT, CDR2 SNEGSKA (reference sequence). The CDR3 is CSAPRRGEGTDTQYF.

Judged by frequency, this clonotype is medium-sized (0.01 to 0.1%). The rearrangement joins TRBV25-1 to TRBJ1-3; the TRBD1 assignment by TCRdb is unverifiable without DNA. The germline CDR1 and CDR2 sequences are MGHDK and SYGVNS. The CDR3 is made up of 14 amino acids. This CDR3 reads CASSDDRGGNTIYF.

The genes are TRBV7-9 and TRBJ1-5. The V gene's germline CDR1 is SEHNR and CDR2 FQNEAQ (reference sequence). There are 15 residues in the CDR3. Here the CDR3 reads CASSLVGESNQPQHF.

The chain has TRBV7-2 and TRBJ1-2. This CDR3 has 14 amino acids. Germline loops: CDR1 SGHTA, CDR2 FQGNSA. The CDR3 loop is CASSFSKDNYGYTF.

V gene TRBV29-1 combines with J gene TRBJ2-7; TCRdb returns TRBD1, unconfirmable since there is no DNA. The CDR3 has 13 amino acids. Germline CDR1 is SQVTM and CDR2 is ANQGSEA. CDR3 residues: CSVFGDTAYEQYF.

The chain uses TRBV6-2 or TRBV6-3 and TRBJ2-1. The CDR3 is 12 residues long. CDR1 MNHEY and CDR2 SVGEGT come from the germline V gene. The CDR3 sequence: CASSYSHNEQFF.

This chain's CDR3 is CSVVGPSREAFF. The J gene is TRBJ1-1, the V gene TRBV29-1. Germline lookup yields CDR1 SQVTM and CDR2 ANQGSEA. This CDR3 is built from 12 residues.

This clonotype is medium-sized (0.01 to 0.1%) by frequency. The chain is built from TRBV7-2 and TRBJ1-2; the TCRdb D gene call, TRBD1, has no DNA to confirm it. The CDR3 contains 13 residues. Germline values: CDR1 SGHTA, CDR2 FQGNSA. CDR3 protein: CASSSQGSDGYTF.

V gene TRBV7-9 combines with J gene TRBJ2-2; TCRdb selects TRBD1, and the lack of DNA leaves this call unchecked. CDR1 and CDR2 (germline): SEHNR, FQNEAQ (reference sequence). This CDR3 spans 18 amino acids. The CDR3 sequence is CASSSDRYGTGPTGELFF.

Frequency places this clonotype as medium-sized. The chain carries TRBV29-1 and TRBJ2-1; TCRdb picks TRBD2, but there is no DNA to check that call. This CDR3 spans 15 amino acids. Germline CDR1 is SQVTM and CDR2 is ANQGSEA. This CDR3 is CSVEGVAGVRNEQFF.

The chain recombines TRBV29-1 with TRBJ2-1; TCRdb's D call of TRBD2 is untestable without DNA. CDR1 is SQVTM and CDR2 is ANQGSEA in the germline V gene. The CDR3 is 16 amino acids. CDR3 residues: CSVEGSGLATYNEQFF.

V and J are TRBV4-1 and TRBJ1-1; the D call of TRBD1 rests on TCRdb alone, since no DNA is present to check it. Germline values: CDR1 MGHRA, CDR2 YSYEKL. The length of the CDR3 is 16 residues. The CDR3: CASSQTRRLMNTEAFF.

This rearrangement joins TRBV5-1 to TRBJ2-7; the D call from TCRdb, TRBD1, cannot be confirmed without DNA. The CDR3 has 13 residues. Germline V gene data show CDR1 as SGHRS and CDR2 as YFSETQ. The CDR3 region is CASSWGQGYEQYF.

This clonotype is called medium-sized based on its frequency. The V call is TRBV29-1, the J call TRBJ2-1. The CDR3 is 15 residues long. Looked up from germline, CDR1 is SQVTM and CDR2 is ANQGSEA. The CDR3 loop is CSAIGDGSSYNEQFF.

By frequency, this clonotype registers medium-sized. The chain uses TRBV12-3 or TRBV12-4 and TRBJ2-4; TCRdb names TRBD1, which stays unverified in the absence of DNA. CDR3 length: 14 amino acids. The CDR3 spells CASSPLGGGHIQYF.